What follows are 27 T cell receptor beta chains derived from one specimen sequenced in a study of OX40 agonist ivuxolimab in advanced cancers. Clones were read by immunoSEQ multiplex PCR, and TCRdb kept only the in-frame ones, dropping some. The sample consists of tens of thousands of clones, approximately 90% of them appearing once. This sample comprised CD4+ or CD8+ T cells sorted from blood, obtained in a trial of the OX40 agonist ivuxolimab. These receptors came from an adult with an advanced solid tumor such as melanoma, head and neck, liver or kidney cancer.

This chain joins TRBV6-5 and TRBJ2-1; D is undetermined. Deletions cut 3 bases from V and 7 bases from J, with 10 bases between. The CDR3 covers 13 residues. Germline V gives CDR1 MNHEY, CDR2 SVGAGI. Here the CDR3 reads CASSYPARNEQFF. In DNA form, the CDR3 reads TGTGCCAGCAGTTATCCCGCTCGGAATGAGCAGTTCTTC.

This clone appeared a few times. This chain connects TRBV28 to TRBJ1-5; the D gene is possibly TRBD1 (6 bases). CDR1 is MDHEN, CDR2 SYDVKM, per germline. Deletions cut 5 bases from V and 11 bases from J, with 16 bases between. The CDR3 extends over 13 amino acids. Here the CDR3 reads CASSLRHRETQHF. The CDR3 DNA reads as TGTGCCAGCAGTCTAAGACACAGGGAGACCCAGCATTTT.

The chain carries TRBV28 and TRBJ2-2; TRBD2 is a possible D gene (5 bases). CDR3 length: 16 residues. CDR1 is MDHEN and CDR2 is SYDVKM in the germline V gene. The V end was cut by 4 bases, the J end by 6 bases, with 18 bases between. The CDR3: CASSSPPGISAGELFF. As DNA, the CDR3 is TGTGCCAGCAGTTCCCCCCCCGGGATTAGTGCCGGGGAGCTGTTTTTT.

The V call is TRBV5-1, the J call TRBJ2-1; 8 bases map to TRBD1. The CDR3 totals 16 residues. The germline V gene has CDR1 SGHRS and CDR2 YFSETQ. Losses at the gene ends were 3 bases for V and 4 bases for J; bases not matched to a gene: 9. The CDR3 DNA reads as TGCGCCAGCAGCTGGACCCCCGGGACAGGATACAATGAGCAGTTCTTC. Translated, it gives CASSWTPGTGYNEQFF.

This chain joins TRBV29-1 and TRBJ2-5; no clear D. This CDR3 is 11 amino acids long. The V and J ends lost 1 base and 4 bases respectively, with 4 bases between them. Germline CDR1 reads SQVTM; CDR2 reads ANQGSEA. CDR3 protein: CSVEGPETQYF. Here the CDR3 DNA reads TGCAGCGTTGAAGGGCCAGAGACCCAGTACTTC.

The chain has TRBV6-1 and TRBJ1-5; unclear D gene. The CDR3 consists of 14 residues. Per germline, CDR1 MNHNS and CDR2 SASEGT. V was trimmed by 4 bases and J by 3 bases, leaving 10 bases between them. In nucleotides, the CDR3 is TGTGCCAGCAGTGCTTGGCAGGCCAATCAGCCCCAGCATTTT. It specifies CASSAWQANQPQHF.

The rearrangement uses TRBV2 and TRBJ1-2; 9 bases fit TRBD1. CDR1 SNHLY and CDR2 FYNNEI come from the germline V gene. Trimming at V came to 7 bases and at J to 2 bases, leaving 5 bases not matched to a gene. The CDR3 covers 14 residues. The chain's CDR3 is CASKAGTGNYGYTF. CDR3 sequence (DNA): TGTGCCAGCAAGGCGGGGACAGGGAACTATGGCTACACCTTC.

The V and J genes are TRBV30 and TRBJ2-1; no clear D gene. Trimming left V 2 bases short and J 14 bases short, with 16 bases between. CDR3 length equals 12 residues. Germline CDR1 reads GTSNPN; CDR2 reads SVGIG (reference sequence). The CDR3 here is CAWSNLANNKFF. The CDR3 nucleotides are TGTGCCTGGAGTAACCTCGCCAATAATAAGTTCTTC.

This clone has a single count. The V and J genes are TRBV28 and TRBJ2-1, with TRBD2 matching over 10 bases. This CDR3 is 14 amino acids long. The V gene end was trimmed by 2 bases and the J gene end by 12 bases; junction bases not matched to a gene: 7. The germline gives CDR1 MDHEN, CDR2 SYDVKM. The DNA for the CDR3 is TGTGCCAGCAGTTTACCTAGCGGGAGAGCAACGCAGTTCTTC. Translation gives CASSLPSGRATQFF.

The V gene is TRBV30, the J gene TRBJ2-7; D call uncertain. V shed 0 bases and J shed 12 bases, with 15 bases lying between them. Germline loops: CDR1 GTSNPN, CDR2 SVGIG (reference sequence). This CDR3 is 12 amino acids long. CDR3 nucleotide sequence: TGTGCCTGGAGTGTCCCTTCATCCAGAGGGTACTTC. Translated: CAWSVPSSRGYF.

This chain uses TRBV7-8 with TRBJ2-3, with 10 bases that match TRBD2. V lost 5 bases to trimming and J lost 5 bases; unmatched junction nucleotides: 7. The V gene's germline CDR1 is SGHVS and CDR2 FQNEAQ. CDR3 length equals 15 residues. The CDR3 DNA is TGTGCCAGCAGCATAACTAGCGGGATGGGAGATACGCAGTATTTT. Amino acid sequence: CASSITSGMGDTQYF. Looking up the rest from reference TRBV7-8 and TRBJ2-3 gives the full variable domain: GAGVSQSPRYKVAKRGQDVALRCDPISGHVSLFWYQQALGQGPEFLTYFQNEAQLDKSGLPSDRFFAERPEGSVSTLKIQRTQQEDSAVYLCASSITSGMGDTQYFGPGTRLTVL.

The V call is TRBV27, the J call TRBJ1-1; TRBD1 matches 7 bases. V dropped 6 bases and J dropped 1; count of bases not matched to a gene: 5. The CDR3 consists of 14 residues. From germline, CDR1 is MNHEY and CDR2 SMNVEV (reference sequence). CDR3 residues: CASSFRTGNTEAFF. In DNA, the CDR3 is TGTGCCAGCAGCTTCCGGACAGGGAACACTGAAGCTTTCTTT.

This clone has only one observation. This chain connects TRBV7-8 to TRBJ2-3; D possibly corresponds to TRBD1 (6 bases). The CDR3 spans 16 residues. V was trimmed by 5 bases and J by 11 bases, leaving 26 bases between them. The germline V gene has CDR1 SGHVS and CDR2 FQNEAQ. For the CDR3, the DNA is TGTGCCAGCAGCATCCGAGGAGGAGGACAGAGTTGGGAGCAGTATTTT. Translating it yields CASSIRGGGQSWEQYF. The variable domain in full, with the rest retrieved from reference TRBV7-8 and TRBJ2-3, is GAGVSQSPRYKVAKRGQDVALRCDPISGHVSLFWYQQALGQGPEFLTYFQNEAQLDKSGLPSDRFFAERPEGSVSTLKIQRTQQEDSAVYLCASSIRGGGQSWEQYFGPGTRLTVL.

The chain uses TRBV6-6 and TRBJ2-7; D gene unclear. CDR3 size: 12 residues. CDR1 is MNHNY, CDR2 SVGAGI, per germline (reference sequence). V shed 8 bases and J shed 0 bases, with 8 bases lying between them. CDR3 nucleotides: TGTGCCAGCTCCCGTGGCTCCTACGAGCAGTACTTC. Protein: CASSRGSYEQYF.

This chain links TRBV5-1 with TRBJ1-3; the D gene is possibly TRBD1 (6 bases). CDR1 SGHRS and CDR2 YFSETQ come from the germline V gene. The V end was cut by 3 bases, the J end by 0 bases, with 10 bases between. The CDR3 loop spans 15 amino acids. The CDR3 sequence: CASSSTGPSGNTIYF. In nucleotides, the CDR3 is TGCGCCAGCAGCTCAACAGGGCCCTCTGGAAACACCATATATTTT.

The V and J genes are TRBV28 and TRBJ2-1; D not resolved. The V gene lost 2 bases and the J gene lost 6 bases, with 11 bases spanning the gap. The germline V gene has CDR1 MDHEN and CDR2 SYDVKM. This CDR3 comprises 14 residues. The CDR3 nucleotides are TGTGCCAGCAGTTTAATGGTCACCGGCAATGAGCAGTTCTTC. Encoded protein: CASSLMVTGNEQFF.

The chain uses TRBV29-1 and TRBJ2-2, with a possible D match to TRBD1 (7 bases). There are 16 residues in the CDR3. Trimming pared 4 bases from V and 3 bases from J, leaving 18 bases between. Germline loops: CDR1 SQVTM, CDR2 ANQGSEA. CDR3 region: CSVGPAGGGDTGELFF. CDR3 bases: TGCAGCGTTGGACCGGCAGGGGGAGGTGACACCGGGGAGCTGTTTTTT.

V and J are TRBV4-2 and TRBJ2-7; TRBD1 agrees at 9 bases. Trimming took 1 base from V and 0 from J; bases not matched to a gene: 7. The CDR3 loop spans 17 amino acids. Germline assignment: CDR1 LGHNA and CDR2 YNFKEQ. The CDR3 here is CASSQGTGGGISYEQYF. CDR3 nucleotide sequence: TGTGCCAGCAGCCAAGGCACAGGGGGCGGTATCTCCTACGAGCAGTACTTC.

The chain has TRBV5-6 and TRBJ1-6; 7 bases map to TRBD1. The germline CDR1 and CDR2 sequences are SGHDT and YYEEEE. Trimming at V came to 0 bases and at J to 8 bases, leaving 11 bases not matched to a gene. The CDR3 loop spans 17 amino acids. The CDR3 loop reads CASSLAGRGISDSPLHF. CDR3 DNA sequence: TGTGCCAGCAGCTTGGCCGGCAGGGGGATATCGGATTCACCCCTCCACTTT.

The V gene is TRBV2, the J gene TRBJ2-1; no definite D call. The V end lost 7 bases, the J end lost 4 bases, and 11 bases lay between the germline ends. Germline CDR1 is SNHLY and CDR2 is FYNNEI. The CDR3 covers 13 residues. Here the CDR3 DNA reads TGTGCCAGCATGCTAGATAGATACAATGAGCAGTTCTTC. The encoded protein is CASMLDRYNEQFF.

The chain joins TRBV19 to TRBJ1-6; a weak D match, TRBD1 (5 bases). The CDR3 covers 15 residues. Per the germline V gene, CDR1 is LNHDA and CDR2 is SQIVND (reference sequence). The ends were cut back, 7 bases at V and 4 bases at J, with 14 bases in the middle. DNA for the CDR3: TGTGCCAGTAATCAGATCCAGGGATATAATTCACCCCTCCACTTT. Its translation: CASNQIQGYNSPLHF.

This rearrangement joins TRBV6-5 to TRBJ1-1; 8 nucleotides match TRBD1. The CDR3 is made up of 14 amino acids. The V segment lost 5 bases and the J segment 0 bases; nucleotides outside the gene matches: 2. CDR1 and CDR2 from the germline V gene are MNHEY and SVGAGI. The CDR3 nucleotides are TGTGCCAGCAGTAGGACAGGGTTGAACACTGAAGCTTTCTTT. Protein: CASSRTGLNTEAFF.

Remarks on this clone: One junction end does not reproduce the germline sequence, and a read error may be involved. This chain uses TRBV18 with TRBJ2-3; TRBD2 aligns across 13 bases. Germline V gene sequence: CDR1 KGHSH, CDR2 LQKENI. There are 15 residues in the CDR3. The CDR3 is CASSPLAGGSDTQYF. The CDR3 DNA sequence: TGTGCCAGCTCCCCACTAGCGGGAGGGTCAGATACGCAGTATTTT.

This clone appeared a single time. The chain carries TRBV11-2 and TRBJ2-1, with 13 bases matching TRBD2. This CDR3 has 15 residues. Per the germline V gene, CDR1 is SGHAT and CDR2 is FQNNGV. V lost 5 bases and J lost 9; bases outside the gene matches: 7. Written as DNA, the CDR3 is TGTGCCAGCAGCATCCGGACTAGCGGGAGTGTTGAGCAGTTCTTC. Translation: CASSIRTSGSVEQFF.

CDR3 nucleotide sequence: TGTGCCAGCAGCTTGGTCGGCGTTAACACCGGGGAGCTGTTTTTT. Protein product: CASSLVGVNTGELFF. The chain has TRBV5-5 and TRBJ2-2; D gene uncertain. Germline lookup yields CDR1 SGHKS and CDR2 YYEKEE (reference sequence). The ends were cut back, 0 bases at V and 2 bases at J, with 8 bases in the middle. The CDR3 spans 15 residues.

The chain employs TRBV7-9 and TRBJ2-3; D is undetermined. The CDR3 spans 13 residues. Germline V gene sequence: CDR1 SEHNR, CDR2 FQNEAQ (reference sequence). The ends were cut back, 6 bases at V and 6 bases at J, with 13 bases in the middle. This chain's CDR3 is CASRRWGSDTQYF. CDR3 DNA: TGTGCCAGCAGAAGGTGGGGTTCGGATACGCAGTATTTT.

This clone was counted once. The chain employs TRBV9 and TRBJ2-7, with TRBD1 matching 7 bases. Germline V lookup: CDR1 SGDLS, CDR2 YYNGEE. The CDR3 totals 15 residues. J gave up 4 bases and V 3 bases, and 10 bases lay outside the gene matches. The CDR3 DNA reads TGTGCCAGCAGCGAGGGAACAGGGGTAGAATACGAGCAGTACTTC. It is translated as CASSEGTGVEYEQYF. Drawing the rest from reference TRBV9 and TRBJ2-7, the complete variable domain is DSGVTQTPKHLITATGQRVTLRCSPRSGDLSVYWYQQSLDQGLQFLIQYYNGEERAKGNILERFSAQQFPDLHSELNLSSLELGDSALYFCASSEGTGVEYEQYFGPGTRLTVT.